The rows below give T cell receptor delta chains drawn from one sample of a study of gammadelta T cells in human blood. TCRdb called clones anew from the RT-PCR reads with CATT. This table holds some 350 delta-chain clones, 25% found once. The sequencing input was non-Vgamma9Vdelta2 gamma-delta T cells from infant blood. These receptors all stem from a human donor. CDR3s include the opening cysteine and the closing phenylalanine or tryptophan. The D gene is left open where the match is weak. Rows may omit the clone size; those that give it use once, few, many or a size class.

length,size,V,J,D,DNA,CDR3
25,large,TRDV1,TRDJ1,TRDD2,TGTGCTCTTGGGAAAAGCCCCTGGCTTCCTACGTTTCTGAGGGACTTGAGCAGGTACACCGATAAACTCATCTTT,CALGKSPWLPTFLRDLSRYTDKLIF
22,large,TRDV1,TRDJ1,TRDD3,TGTGCTCTTGGGGAACCCACTTCCTCCAGCTCGTTACTGGGGGATAAGACCGATAAACTCATCTTT,CALGEPTSSSSLLGDKTDKLIF
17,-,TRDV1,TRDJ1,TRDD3,TGTGCTCTTGGGGGGTCCCACATCGGGGGGATACGCGATAAACTCATCTTT,CALGGSHIGGIRDKLIF
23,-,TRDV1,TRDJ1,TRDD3,TGTGCTCTTGGGGTCACCAGTCGACTTCTCTTACTGGGGGAGAACCTTTACACCGATAAACTCATCTTT,CALGVTSRLLLLGENLYTDKLIF
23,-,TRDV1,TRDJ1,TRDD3,TGTGCTCTTGGGGAACCGGGCGACCATACCTGTACTGGGGGATTTATGTACACCGATAAACTCATCTTT,CALGEPGDHTCTGGFMYTDKLIF
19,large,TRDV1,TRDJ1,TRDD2,TGTGCTCTTGGGGAACATCCTTCCTACGTGAGAGGATACACCGATAAACTCATCTTT,CALGEHPSYVRGYTDKLIF
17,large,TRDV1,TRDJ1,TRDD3,TGTGCTCTTGTTAGGGGATACCCTAACCAGTACACCGATAAACTCATCTTT,CALVRGYPNQYTDKLIF
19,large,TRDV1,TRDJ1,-,TGTGCTCTTGGGGAACAGTTGTGCGGGGGCCACGGGTACACCGATAAACTCATCTTT,CALGEQLCGGHGYTDKLIF
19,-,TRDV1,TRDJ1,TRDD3,TGTGCTCTTGGGGAACATTATATGAACTGGGGGATAAAGATTGATAAACTCATCTTT,CALGEHYMNWGIKIDKLIF
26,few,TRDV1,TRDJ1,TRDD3,TGTGCTCTTGGGGAAGGGACCCGCGCTCCTACGCGGTCGGCGGGGGACTGGGGGATCTACACCGATAAACTCATCTTT,CALGEGTRAPTRSAGDWGIYTDKLIF
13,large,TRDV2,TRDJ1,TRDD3,TGTGCCTGTGACACCGGGGGATACGATAAACTCATCTTT,CACDTGGYDKLIF
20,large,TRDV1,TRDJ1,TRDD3,TGTGCTCTTGGGGAAATTGGGCCCTCCTGGGGGATACGCGCGTCCGGTAAACTCATCTTT,CALGEIGPSWGIRASGKLIF
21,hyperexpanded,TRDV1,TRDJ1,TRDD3,TGTGCTCTTGGGGAACAGGTACTATCGCGGTACTGGGGGATAGACACCGATAAACTCATCTTT,CALGEQVLSRYWGIDTDKLIF
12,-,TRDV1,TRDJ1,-,TGTGCTCTTGGGTCTCCTAAGGCGGCACTCATCTTT,CALGSPKAALIF
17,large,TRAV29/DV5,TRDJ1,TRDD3,TGTGCAACTTCTCCTAGTAAGGATACGCGGTACACCGATAAACTCATCTTT,CATSPSKDTRYTDKLIF
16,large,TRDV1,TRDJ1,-,TGTGCTCTTGGGGAATCGCGGGAACTGGGATCCGATAAACTCATCTTT,CALGESRELGSDKLIF
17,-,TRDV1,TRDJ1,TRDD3,TGTGCTCTTGGGGGGCTCGGTAGGGGGGATAACACCGATAAACTCATCTTT,CALGGLGRGDNTDKLIF
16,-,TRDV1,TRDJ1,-,TGTGCTCTTGGGGGACTCCGGCCCTCCTACACCGATAAACTCATCTTT,CALGGLRPSYTDKLIF
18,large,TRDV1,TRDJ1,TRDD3,TGTGCTCTTGGGGTCGGGAGTCCGGTCCGGGGGATACCCGATAAACTCATCTTT,CALGVGSPVRGIPDKLIF
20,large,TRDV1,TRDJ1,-,TGTGCTCTTGGGGAACTTAGAGCCAGAGGACTGAGCAGGGGGCAACCTAAACTCATCTTT,CALGELRARGLSRGQPKLIF
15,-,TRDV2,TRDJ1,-,TGTGCCTGTGACACCGTGGAGCGCAACACCGATAAACTCATCTTT,CACDTVERNTDKLIF
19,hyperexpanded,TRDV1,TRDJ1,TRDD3,TGTGCTCTTGGGGAAAGGTGGACCTACTGGGGGATACCGGGCGATAAACTCATCTTT,CALGERWTYWGIPGDKLIF